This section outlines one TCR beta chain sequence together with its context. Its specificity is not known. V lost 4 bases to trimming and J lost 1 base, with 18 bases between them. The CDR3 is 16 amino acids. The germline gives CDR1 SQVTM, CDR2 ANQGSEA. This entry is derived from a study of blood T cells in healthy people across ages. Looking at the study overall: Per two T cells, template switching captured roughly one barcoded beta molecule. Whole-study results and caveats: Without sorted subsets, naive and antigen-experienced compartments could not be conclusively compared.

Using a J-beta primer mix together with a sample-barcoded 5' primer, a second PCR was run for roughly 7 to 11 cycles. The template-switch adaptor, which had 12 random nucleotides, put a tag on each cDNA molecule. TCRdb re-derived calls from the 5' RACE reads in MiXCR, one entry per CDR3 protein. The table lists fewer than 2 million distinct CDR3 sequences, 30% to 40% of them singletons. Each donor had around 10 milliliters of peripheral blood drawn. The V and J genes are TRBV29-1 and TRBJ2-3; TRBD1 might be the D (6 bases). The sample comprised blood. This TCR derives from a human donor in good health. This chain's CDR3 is CSVVRYSGEGTDTQYF. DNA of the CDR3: TGCAGCGTTGTAAGGTATTCAGGGGAAGGCACAGATACGCAGTATTTT.